Listed here is a single T cell receptor beta chain. What it binds is not known. The sample holds other DNA sequences that translate to the same CDR3. This record comes from a study of radiation and T cells in renal cell carcinoma. This CDR3 is 15 amino acids long. V lost 0 bases and J 1 base, leaving 10 bases between the germline ends. Looked up from germline, CDR1 is SGDLS and CDR2 is YYNGEE. Sample time point: baseline pretreatment blood. Specified treatment: 15 Gy SBRT to primary tumor, nephrectomy 4 weeks later. Measured with immunoSEQ multiplex PCR; TCRdb has only the in-frame clones, and not every one. The sample has more than 140,000 clones; around four fifths are singletons. Whole-study results and caveats: Pretreatment tumor biopsies were lacking, so baseline clonotypes are unknown.

The sequence derives from a woman aged 50 to 65 with renal cell carcinoma. The chain employs TRBV9 and TRBJ2-5; D gene ambiguous. The sample consisted of blood, taken from a patient whose treatment included radiotherapy and nephrectomy. In DNA, the CDR3 is TGTGCCAGCAGCGTAGCCCCAGATAGCCAAGAGACCCAGTACTTC. It codes for CASSVAPDSQETQYF. Full variable domain (missing parts from reference TRBV9 and TRBJ2-5): DSGVTQTPKHLITATGQRVTLRCSPRSGDLSVYWYQQSLDQGLQFLIQYYNGEERAKGNILERFSAQQFPDLHSELNLSSLELGDSALYFCASSVAPDSQETQYFGPGTRLLVL.